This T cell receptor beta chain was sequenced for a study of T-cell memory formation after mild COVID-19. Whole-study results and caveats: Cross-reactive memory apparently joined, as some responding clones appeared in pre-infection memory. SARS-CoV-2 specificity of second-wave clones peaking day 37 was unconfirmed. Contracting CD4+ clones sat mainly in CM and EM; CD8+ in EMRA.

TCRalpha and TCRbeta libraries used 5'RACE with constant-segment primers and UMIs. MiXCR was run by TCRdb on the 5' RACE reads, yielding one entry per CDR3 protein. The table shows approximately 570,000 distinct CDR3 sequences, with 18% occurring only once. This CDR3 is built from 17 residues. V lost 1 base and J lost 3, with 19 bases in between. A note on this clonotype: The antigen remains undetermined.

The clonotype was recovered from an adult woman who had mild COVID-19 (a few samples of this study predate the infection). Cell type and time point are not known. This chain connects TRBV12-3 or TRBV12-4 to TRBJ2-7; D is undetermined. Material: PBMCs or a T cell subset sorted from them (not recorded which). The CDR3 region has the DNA TGTGCCAGCAGTTTAGGAGAAGGCCCGTCAGAAATCTACGAGCAGTACTTC. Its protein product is CASSLGEGPSEIYEQYF.